The 26 T cell receptor beta chains below come from one sample, sequenced in a study of response to subunit inactivated influenza vaccine. TCRdb used MiXCR to reprocess the RT-PCR reads, holding one entry per CDR3 protein. The sample shows a few hundred thousand distinct CDR3 sequences, about 11% of them seen only once. The data were also submitted as part of a second study, on T cells expressing NK-cell markers. That paper adds: TCR beta libraries carry UMIs added by 5'RACE template switching.

Sequenced here: PBMCs from blood, sampled on the day of vaccination. Receptors were obtained from a man aged 50-59 years who received an inactivated influenza vaccine.

This chain joins TRBV6-1 and TRBJ2-7; 9 positions match TRBD2. V shed 8 bases, J shed 4 bases, and the junction held 9 bases outside the gene matches. Looked up from germline, CDR1 is MNHNS and CDR2 is SASEGT. The CDR3 consists of 14 residues. CDR3: CASLSLAGRYEQYF. The CDR3 nucleotides read TGTGCCAGCTTGTCGCTAGCGGGACGTTACGAGCAGTACTTC.

This clonotype was seen repeatedly, ten times or more. The chain combines TRBV20-1 with TRBJ2-1; 13 bases fit TRBD2. Germline values: CDR1 DFQATT, CDR2 SNEGSKA (reference sequence). V shed 0 bases and J 4 bases; nucleotides not matched to a gene: 0. The CDR3 totals 15 residues. The DNA of the CDR3 is TGCAGTGCTAGAGAGGGACTAGCGGGATACAATGAGCAGTTCTTC. Residues: CSAREGLAGYNEQFF.

The rearrangement uses TRBV6-6 and TRBJ1-5; D uncertain. Per the germline V gene, CDR1 is MNHNY and CDR2 is SVGAGI (reference sequence). The CDR3 contains 13 residues. The germline V and J ends were trimmed by 8 bases and 4 bases, with 12 bases remaining between them. Written as DNA, the CDR3 is TGTGCCAGCGCCGGGGTCGAGAATCAGCCCCAGCATTTT. This codes for CASAGVENQPQHF.

This clonotype was counted a few times. The V and J genes are TRBV4-3 and TRBJ1-5; 9 bases are shared with TRBD1. The CDR3 is 20 residues long. CDR1 is LGHNA, CDR2 YSLEER, per germline. The V gene end was trimmed by 1 base and the J gene end by 6 bases; junction bases not matched to a gene: 19. The chain's CDR3 is CASSQGFLPGTGSVPQPQHF. The CDR3 region has the DNA TGCGCCAGCAGCCAAGGTTTTCTTCCGGGGACAGGGTCCGTTCCTCAGCCCCAGCATTTT.

This clonotype was counted many times. For the CDR3, the DNA is TGTGCCAGCAGCAGGGTGAGGGAGACCCAGTACTTC. Translated, it gives CASSRVRETQYF. V gene TRBV3-1 combines with J gene TRBJ2-5; D not certain. Trimming stripped 5 bases from V and 5 bases from J, with 9 bases between. The CDR3 covers 12 residues. Looked up from germline, CDR1 is LGHDT and CDR2 is YNNKEL (reference sequence).

This clonotype has just a few counts. The V gene is TRBV27, the J gene TRBJ2-4; possibly TRBD1 or TRBD2 for D (5 bases each). Germline V gene sequence: CDR1 MNHEY, CDR2 SMNVEV (reference sequence). The CDR3 covers 19 residues. Trimming took 0 bases from V and 0 from J, leaving 18 bases between them. Written as DNA, the CDR3 is TGTGCCAGCAGTTTATCGGGGACCCGCAAGACCGTAGCCAAAAACATTCAGTACTTC. This gives the protein CASSLSGTRKTVAKNIQYF.

This clonotype was found many times. This chain joins TRBV6-5 and TRBJ1-3; 7 positions match TRBD1. The V gene end was trimmed by 2 bases and the J gene end by 3 bases; junction bases not matched to a gene: 1. This CDR3 spans 14 amino acids. Per germline, CDR1 MNHEY and CDR2 SVGAGI. CDR3 bases: TGTGCCAGCAGTTACGACAGGGTTGGAAACACCATATATTTT. Protein: CASSYDRVGNTIYF.

This clonotype was picked up a small number of times. V and J are TRBV20-1 and TRBJ2-3, with 10 bases lining up with TRBD2. With V trimmed by 1 base and J by 3 bases, 1 base remained unmatched. The CDR3 spans 14 residues. From germline, CDR1 is DFQATT and CDR2 SNEGSKA (reference sequence). DNA for the CDR3: TGCAGTGCTAGAGCTAGCGGGAGAACAGATACGCAGTATTTT. Protein: CSARASGRTDTQYF.

In this sample, this clonotype turned up many times. V and J are TRBV3-1 and TRBJ1-6, with 9 positions matching TRBD1. Germline CDR1 reads LGHDT; CDR2 reads YNNKEL (reference sequence). V lost 3 bases to trimming and J lost 7 bases; unmatched junction nucleotides: 1. The CDR3 covers 14 residues. This chain's CDR3 is CASSQGQGNSPLHF. The CDR3 coding sequence is TGTGCCAGCAGCCAGGGACAGGGCAATTCACCCCTCCACTTT.

The CDR3 DNA reads TGTGCCAGCAAGGCGGGACCGAACACTGAAGCTTTCTTT. It specifies CASKAGPNTEAFF. The chain recombines TRBV2 with TRBJ1-1, with a possible D match to TRBD1 (5 bases). This CDR3 is 13 amino acids long. Germline assignment: CDR1 SNHLY and CDR2 FYNNEI. V was trimmed by 7 bases and J by 1 base, leaving 10 bases between them.

The gene calls are TRBV30 and TRBJ2-2; D remains unclear. CDR1 is GTSNPN and CDR2 is SVGIG in the germline V gene (reference sequence). The length of the CDR3 is 13 residues. V was cut by 7 bases and J by 1 base, with 10 bases left in between. Written as DNA, the CDR3 is TGTGCCTTTGTACCCGAGAACACCGGGGAGCTGTTTTTT. Translation gives CAFVPENTGELFF.

Only a few counts were recorded for this clonotype. The gene calls are TRBV11-2 and TRBJ2-1; 7 bases line up with TRBD2. The junction had 14 bases not matched to a gene; V was cut back by 5 bases and J by 7 bases. Germline assignment: CDR1 SGHAT and CDR2 FQNNGV. The length of the CDR3 is 16 residues. The CDR3 DNA reads TGTGCCAGCAGCCTAATAGCCGCGGGAGTGAGGAATGAGCAGTTCTTC. This codes for CASSLIAAGVRNEQFF.

The chain carries TRBV14 and TRBJ2-1, with 11 nucleotides matching TRBD2. J was trimmed by 7 bases and V by 2 bases; bases with no gene match: 10. Germline lookup yields CDR1 SGHDN and CDR2 FVKESK. The CDR3 sequence is 17 residues long. CDR3 residues: CASSQLRLAGKRNEQFF. The CDR3 nucleotides are TGTGCCAGCAGCCAATTACGACTAGCGGGAAAGAGAAATGAGCAGTTCTTC.

The genes are TRBV12-3 or TRBV12-4 and TRBJ1-2; possible D gene TRBD1, 6 bases. The CDR3 has 13 amino acids. The V end lost 6 bases, the J end lost 7 bases, and 15 bases lay between the germline ends. The CDR3 protein is CASSRDTKAGYTF. In nucleotides, the CDR3 is TGTGCCAGCAGCCGGGACACAAAAGCTGGCTACACCTTC.

This clonotype was seen many times. The chain couples TRBV28 to TRBJ2-1; tentative D call: TRBD1 (7 bases). The CDR3 length is 17 residues. Looked up from germline, CDR1 is MDHEN and CDR2 is SYDVKM. The V end lost 3 bases, the J end lost 7 bases, and 22 bases lay between the germline ends. CDR3 region: CASSFPGGIWERNEQFF. For the CDR3, the DNA is TGTGCCAGCAGTTTCCCAGGGGGGATATGGGAAAGAAATGAGCAGTTCTTC.

The chain combines TRBV6-2 or TRBV6-3 with TRBJ2-7; 10 bases match TRBD2. Germline trimming cut 0 bases from V and 5 bases from J; bases unmatched to any gene: 1. This CDR3 contains 14 residues. Germline V lookup: CDR1 MNHEY, CDR2 SVGEGT. The CDR3 reads CASSYSSGRHEQYF. CDR3 DNA: TGTGCCAGCAGTTACTCTAGCGGGAGGCACGAGCAGTACTTC.

This rearrangement joins TRBV3-1 to TRBJ2-7; a possible D gene is TRBD2 (6 bases). This CDR3 contains 13 residues. Germline CDR1 reads LGHDT; CDR2 reads YNNKEL (reference sequence). V was pared by 3 bases and J by 3 bases, with 9 bases between. The CDR3 bases are TGTGCCAGCAGCCACGGGGGTCTCTACGAGCAGTACTTC. This gives the protein CASSHGGLYEQYF.

This clonotype turned up a few times. The CDR3 DNA reads TGTGCCAGCAGTCCGCCCCGGACTAGCGGGAGCTCTGGGGCCAACGTCCTGACTTTC. Residues: CASSPPRTSGSSGANVLTF. The chain links TRBV6-2 or TRBV6-3 to TRBJ2-6, with 13 bases that match TRBD2. Germline V gene lookup returns CDR1 MNHEY and CDR2 SVGEGT. The CDR3 has 19 amino acids. Germline trimming cut 5 bases from V and 0 bases from J; bases unmatched to any gene: 7.

This clonotype was seen ten or more times. V and J are TRBV20-1 and TRBJ2-1, with 9 bases aligning to TRBD2. The CDR3 runs 15 residues. The J segment lost 6 bases and the V segment lost 0 bases, leaving 6 bases of the junction unmatched. Germline-derived CDR1 and CDR2 are DFQATT and SNEGSKA (reference sequence). CDR3 nucleotides: TGCAGTGCTAGAGATCTTAGGACTAGCGTCAATGAGCAGTTCTTC. Residues: CSARDLRTSVNEQFF.

This clonotype has ten or more counts. This chain joins TRBV6-1 and TRBJ2-3, with TRBD1 identical over 7 bases. The CDR3 is made up of 13 amino acids. Germline CDR1 MNHNS, CDR2 SASEGT. With V trimmed by 6 bases and J by 7 bases, 7 bases remained unmatched. CDR3 protein: CASSSNRGYTQYF. In DNA, the CDR3 is TGTGCCAGCAGCTCCAACAGGGGTTATACGCAGTATTTT.

This clonotype was seen a handful of times. This chain links TRBV9 with TRBJ1-2; TRBD1 agrees at 9 bases. With V trimmed by 4 bases and J by 8 bases, 9 bases remained unmatched. Germline V gene lookup returns CDR1 SGDLS and CDR2 YYNGEE. This CDR3 has 14 amino acids. CDR3 in DNA: TGTGCCAGCAGCTCCGGGACAGGGTTCCAAGGCTACACCTTC. As protein: CASSSGTGFQGYTF.

J is TRBJ1-6 and V is TRBV9; D is ambiguous. V was trimmed by 3 bases and J by 8 bases, leaving 12 bases between them. The CDR3 is 14 amino acids. The germline gives CDR1 SGDLS, CDR2 YYNGEE. The CDR3 coding sequence is TGTGCCAGCAGCGAACGGGCCTGGGATTCACCCCTCCACTTT. Residues: CASSERAWDSPLHF.

The genes are TRBV6-1 and TRBJ2-1; D is unclear. The V end lost 1 base, the J end lost 2 bases, and 12 bases lay between the germline ends. The germline V gene encodes CDR1 MNHNS and CDR2 SASEGT. This CDR3 is built from 16 residues. CDR3 nucleotide sequence: TGTGCCAGCAGTGAAGAGGCAGGAAACCCCTACAATGAGCAGTTCTTC. Amino acid sequence: CASSEEAGNPYNEQFF.

The genes are TRBV20-1 and TRBJ2-2; TRBD2 matches 7 bases. The length of the CDR3 is 14 residues. CDR1 and CDR2 from the germline V gene are DFQATT and SNEGSKA (reference sequence). The V and J ends lost 4 bases and 4 bases, in that order; junction bases with no gene match: 6. The DNA of the CDR3 is TGCAGTGCTAACCCCGGGGGGATCACCGGGGAGCTGTTTTTT. Translation gives CSANPGGITGELFF.

This clonotype was found many times. The rearrangement uses TRBV29-1 and TRBJ2-3; 9 bases are shared with TRBD2. The V gene end was trimmed by 8 bases and the J gene end by 8 bases; junction bases not matched to a gene: 8. Germline V gives CDR1 SQVTM, CDR2 ANQGSEA. The CDR3 consists of 12 residues. CDR3: CSTLAGESTQYF. The CDR3 nucleotides read TGCAGCACCTTAGCGGGAGAGAGTACGCAGTATTTT.

The chain is built from TRBV20-1 and TRBJ2-2; the match to TRBD2 covers 9 bases. Unmatched junction bases numbered 4, after V lost 4 bases and J lost 1 base. The CDR3 runs to 15 residues. Germline V CDR1 and CDR2: DFQATT, SNEGSKA (reference sequence). The CDR3: CSATRTSENTGELFF. The CDR3 DNA reads as TGCAGTGCTACTCGGACTAGCGAGAACACCGGGGAGCTGTTTTTT.